This entry lists 14 T cell receptor beta chains sequenced from one sample in a study of blood T cell repertoires in COVID-19. Produced via immunoSEQ multiplex PCR; TCRdb's table is partial and in-frame only. The table shows approximately 380,000 clones, with 85% occurring only once. The specimen sequenced was peripheral blood. The receptors derive from a woman aged 18 to 35 with acute or convalescent COVID-19.

The chain couples TRBV24-1 to TRBJ2-6; no reliable D call. V shed 12 bases and J shed 4 bases, with 15 bases lying between them. CDR1 and CDR2 (germline): KGHDR, SFDVKD. The CDR3 sequence is 14 residues long. The chain's CDR3 is CAVASSPGANVLTF. The CDR3 DNA is TGTGCCGTCGCGAGTTCTCCCGGGGCCAACGTCCTGACTTTC.

This chain connects TRBV27 to TRBJ2-3, with 9 bases matching TRBD1. Trimming at V came to 6 bases and at J to 6 bases, leaving 25 bases not matched to a gene. This CDR3 is built from 20 residues. The germline V gene encodes CDR1 MNHEY and CDR2 SMNVEV (reference sequence). The CDR3 DNA is TGTGCCAGCAGGCCCTTGGGAGACAGGGGGATAAAGTGGTACTCGGATACGCAGTATTTT. Encoded protein: CASRPLGDRGIKWYSDTQYF.

Only a few counts were recorded for this clone. This rearrangement joins TRBV3-1 (or the pseudogene TRBV3-2) to TRBJ1-2; D is perhaps TRBD1 (6 bases). V gave up 4 bases and J gave up 6 bases, with 15 bases separating them. Germline values: CDR1 LGHDT, CDR2 YNNKEL (reference sequence). The CDR3 is 14 residues long. CDR3: CASSPAARGDGYTF. The DNA of the CDR3 is TGTGCCAGCAGCCCCGCCGCCAGGGGTGATGGCTACACCTTC.

The J gene is TRBJ2-2, the V gene TRBV5-1, with 7 positions matching TRBD2. V lost 6 bases to trimming and J lost 0 bases; unmatched junction nucleotides: 2. The CDR3 consists of 14 residues. Germline loops: CDR1 SGHRS, CDR2 YFSETQ. CDR3 loop: CASIREANTGELFF. The DNA of the CDR3 is TGCGCCAGCATCCGGGAGGCGAACACCGGGGAGCTGTTTTTT.

In DNA, the CDR3 is TGTGCCAGCAGTTATAAACCCCGGGGGATCGACGAGCAGTACTTC. It yields the protein CASSYKPRGIDEQYF. V gene TRBV6-5 combines with J gene TRBJ2-7; D perhaps matches TRBD2 (6 bases). Germline CDR1 MNHEY, CDR2 SVGAGI. The CDR3 totals 15 residues. Between the trimmed V and J ends, which lost 3 bases and 5 bases, there was a span of 17 bases.

The chain couples TRBV12-2 to TRBJ2-7; the table's D call, TRBD2, has no DNA check behind it. TRBV12-2 is described as a pseudogene. There are 18 residues in the CDR3. The CDR3 loop is CASRLVVLGGGPNYEQYF. CDR3 coding DNA: TGTGCAAGTCGCTTAGTGGTACTGGGCGGGGGGCCGAACTACGAGCAGTACTTC.

V is TRBV7-6 and J is TRBJ1-4; the match to TRBD1 covers 8 bases. The V and J ends lost 3 bases and 8 bases, in that order; junction bases with no gene match: 11. Per germline, CDR1 SGHVS and CDR2 FNYEAQ. The CDR3 loop spans 16 amino acids. CDR3 region: CASSFPRGQGGEKLFF. CDR3 nucleotides: TGTGCCAGCAGCTTCCCGCGCGGACAGGGAGGGGAAAAACTGTTTTTT.

J is TRBJ2-7 and V is TRBV11-2; 10 bases are shared with TRBD2. The CDR3 runs 14 residues. Germline assignment: CDR1 SGHAT and CDR2 FQNNGV. The junction had 8 bases not matched to a gene; V was cut back by 6 bases and J by 6 bases. CDR3 loop: CASSGLAGELEQYF. The CDR3 DNA follows: TGTGCCAGCAGTGGGCTAGCGGGAGAGCTCGAGCAGTACTTC.

The J gene is TRBJ1-6, the V gene TRBV28; TRBD1 might be the D (5 bases). This CDR3 is built from 13 residues. Germline lookup yields CDR1 MDHEN and CDR2 SYDVKM. Trimming pared 6 bases from V and 8 bases from J, leaving 11 bases between. In nucleotides, the CDR3 is TGTGCCAGCAGCCCGTACAGGTATTCACCCCTCCACTTT. Encoded protein: CASSPYRYSPLHF. Full variable domain (remainder filled in from reference TRBV28 and TRBJ1-6): DVKVTQSSRYLVKRTGEKVFLECVQDMDHENMFWYRQDPGLGLRLIYFSYDVKMKEKGDIPEGYSVSREKKERFSLILESASTNQTSMYLCASSPYRYSPLHFGNGTRLTVT.

This chain connects TRBV5-4 to TRBJ1-1; TRBD1 aligns across 10 bases. Germline CDR1 reads SGHNT; CDR2 reads YYREEE (reference sequence). The V segment lost 9 bases and the J segment 4 bases; nucleotides outside the gene matches: 6. CDR3 length equals 13 residues. The CDR3 sequence is CATLGQGFTEAFF. CDR3 sequence (DNA): TGTGCCACCTTGGGACAGGGGTTCACTGAAGCTTTCTTT.

The V and J genes are TRBV7-9 and TRBJ2-5, with 10 bases that match TRBD1. The CDR3 consists of 13 residues. Germline V gene sequence: CDR1 SEHNR, CDR2 FQNEAQ (reference sequence). The V segment lost 6 bases and the J segment 4 bases; nucleotides outside the gene matches: 2. The CDR3 loop is CASRTGGRETQYF. In DNA form, the CDR3 reads TGTGCCAGCAGGACAGGGGGCCGAGAGACCCAGTACTTC.

The chain has TRBV6-1 and TRBJ1-2; D is ambiguous. The germline V gene has CDR1 MNHNS and CDR2 SASEGT. CDR3 length: 13 amino acids. Trimming removed 3 bases at V and 3 bases at J, with 8 bases between. The DNA for the CDR3 is TGTGCCAGCAGTGATCGGGGTGACTATGGCTACACCTTC. This codes for CASSDRGDYGYTF.

This clone has only one observation. This rearrangement joins TRBV11-2 to TRBJ1-2; tentatively, D is TRBD1 (6 bases). There are 14 residues in the CDR3. The V gene's germline CDR1 is SGHAT and CDR2 FQNNGV. V was shortened by 0 bases and J by 2 bases, with 7 bases between the two germline ends. The CDR3 spells CASSLEDSNYGYTF. The CDR3 DNA is TGTGCCAGCAGCTTAGAGGACAGCAACTATGGCTACACCTTC.

The chain joins TRBV5-4 to TRBJ2-5; D gene uncertain. Trimming stripped 0 bases from V and 0 bases from J, with 9 bases between. Germline CDR1 is SGHNT and CDR2 is YYREEE (reference sequence). The CDR3 is made up of 15 amino acids. The CDR3 reads CASSLAGFNQETQYF. The CDR3 nucleotides read TGTGCCAGCAGCTTGGCCGGGTTCAACCAAGAGACCCAGTACTTC.